Only a few counts were recorded for the clone carrying this TCR beta chain. Its antigen remains unknown. The J segment lost 2 bases and the V segment lost 6 bases, leaving 3 bases of the junction unmatched. The CDR3 spans 13 residues. Germline assignment: CDR1 MNHNS and CDR2 SASEGT. Both 60 Vbeta primers and 13 Jbeta primers went into the PCR. Some clones are missing from TCRdb's copy, which holds only in-frame ones; the method was immunoSEQ multiplex PCR. The sample records approximately 73,000 clones, about 60% being singletons. This record comes from a study of cytomegalovirus exposure and HLA in healthy donors. Study context: Previous work identified 95 million to 140 million unique TCR beta sequences from around 200 million T cells.

Regarding the study as a whole: One variant, a missense change in DCLRE1C, was linked in a later analysis to TCR beta V- and J-gene trimming.

The TCR was taken from a man aged 25 to 40 in good health and CMV-seropositive. Sequencing was performed on PBMCs. The chain joins TRBV6-1 to TRBJ2-5; 7 positions agree with TRBD1. CDR3: CASRTTGQETQYF. DNA for the CDR3: TGTGCCAGCAGAACGACAGGGCAAGAGACCCAGTACTTC.